The 2 T cell receptor beta chains listed next were all sequenced from one sample in a study of blood T cell repertoires in COVID-19. Sequencing was performed with immunoSEQ multiplex PCR; in TCRdb, only in-frame clones are kept and a portion is missing. The sample contains tens of thousands of clones, around 85% of which appear only once. The source material was peripheral blood. The receptors were gathered from a man in his fifties or sixties with acute or convalescent COVID-19.

In regard to this clone: One end of the junction fails to match germline, which may point to a read error. J is TRBJ1-5 and V is TRBV15; D uncertain. The germline gives CDR1 LNHNV, CDR2 YYDKDF (reference sequence). The length of the CDR3 is 13 residues. The chain's CDR3 is CATSRKTNHPQHF. CDR3 bases: TGTGCCACCAGCAGAAAAACAAATCATCCCCAGCATTTT.

The genes are TRBV2 and TRBJ1-5, with D tentatively TRBD1 (5 bases). V lost 6 bases to trimming and J lost 0 bases, with 18 bases between them. This CDR3 spans 17 amino acids. The germline V gene encodes CDR1 SNHLY and CDR2 FYNNEI. This CDR3 reads CASSGGGGAYSNQPQHF. DNA for the CDR3: TGTGCCAGCAGCGGGGGAGGCGGTGCTTATAGCAATCAGCCCCAGCATTTT. Looking up the rest from reference TRBV2 and TRBJ1-5 gives the full variable domain: EPEVTQTPSHQVTQMGQEVILRCVPISNHLYFYWYRQILGQKVEFLVSFYNNEISEKSEIFDDQFSVERPDGSNFTLKIRSTKLEDSAMYFCASSGGGGAYSNQPQHFGDGTRLSIL.